These 27 T cell receptor beta chains were sequenced from one sample in a study of response to subunit inactivated influenza vaccine. One entry per CDR3 protein, called by TCRdb with MiXCR from the RT-PCR reads. This table holds about 620,000 distinct CDR3 sequences, about 10% found once. Sequencing was performed on PBMCs from blood, taken on the day of vaccination. The receptor source for this set is a man aged 50 to 60 who received an inactivated influenza vaccine.

The CDR3 bases are TGTGCCAGCAGCGGGAGGGACCATGGCTACACCTTC. Translated, it gives CASSGRDHGYTF. The chain has TRBV7-9 and TRBJ1-2; tentatively, D is TRBD1 (5 bases). From germline, CDR1 is SEHNR and CDR2 FQNEAQ (reference sequence). The CDR3 consists of 12 residues. Deletions cut 5 bases from V and 6 bases from J, with 10 bases between.

This clonotype turned up a few times. This sequence joins TRBV20-1 and TRBJ2-2; perhaps TRBD1 as D (5 bases). CDR1 is DFQATT and CDR2 is SNEGSKA in the germline V gene (reference sequence). V was cut by 4 bases and J by 1 base, with 16 bases left in between. CDR3 length equals 16 residues. The CDR3 spells CSAKGMGQGNTGELFF. The CDR3 DNA reads as TGCAGTGCTAAGGGGATGGGGCAGGGGAACACCGGGGAGCTGTTTTTT.

This chain joins TRBV5-1 and TRBJ2-3, with no clear D. CDR3 length equals 14 residues. V was shortened by 0 bases and J by 5 bases, with 10 bases between the two germline ends. Germline V lookup: CDR1 SGHRS, CDR2 YFSETQ. CDR3 in DNA: TGCGCCAGCAGCTTGGCCGTCGGCGGAGATACGCAGTATTTT. Translated: CASSLAVGGDTQYF.

CDR3 coding DNA: TGCAGTGCTAGGCGGGGAGGAGATAGCACAGATACGCAGTATTTT. It yields the protein CSARRGGDSTDTQYF. This chain connects TRBV20-1 to TRBJ2-3, with D possibly being TRBD2 (6 bases). Trimming took off 3 bases at V and 0 bases at J, with 13 bases between the two ends. CDR1 and CDR2 from the germline V gene are DFQATT and SNEGSKA (reference sequence). The CDR3 spans 15 residues.

This clonotype was counted between two and nine times. The genes are TRBV9 and TRBJ2-2; 7 nucleotides agree with TRBD2. The V gene end was trimmed by 4 bases and the J gene end by 1 base; junction bases not matched to a gene: 7. The CDR3 has 16 residues. The germline V gene encodes CDR1 SGDLS and CDR2 YYNGEE. In nucleotides, the CDR3 is TGTGCCAGCAGCTCCCGCGCGGGGGAGAACACCGGGGAGCTGTTTTTT. Amino acid sequence: CASSSRAGENTGELFF. Together with reference TRBV9 and TRBJ2-2, the CDR3 gives the full variable domain: DSGVTQTPKHLITATGQRVTLRCSPRSGDLSVYWYQQSLDQGLQFLIQYYNGEERAKGNILERFSAQQFPDLHSELNLSSLELGDSALYFCASSSRAGENTGELFFGEGSRLTVL.

Many counts were recorded for this clonotype. The rearrangement joins TRBV20-1 to TRBJ1-1; 7 bases are a match to TRBD1. V trimming: 5 bases; J trimming: 2 bases; junction bases outside the gene matches: 8. CDR1 DFQATT and CDR2 SNEGSKA come from the germline V gene (reference sequence). This CDR3 spans 14 amino acids. The CDR3 nucleotides are TGCAGTGCTGGCCGGGGACAGCTAAACACTGAAGCTTTCTTT. Encoded protein: CSAGRGQLNTEAFF.

This clonotype appeared many times. The chain recombines TRBV7-9 with TRBJ2-2; TRBD1 might be the D (6 bases). V lost 5 bases and J lost 3, with 10 bases in between. This CDR3 spans 14 amino acids. Germline values: CDR1 SEHNR, CDR2 FQNEAQ (reference sequence). The CDR3 here is CASSQYRDTGELFF. As DNA, the CDR3 is TGTGCCAGCAGCCAATACAGGGACACCGGGGAGCTGTTTTTT.

The V gene is TRBV6-5, the J gene TRBJ2-7, with 8 nucleotides matching TRBD1. The trim removed 0 bases at V and 1 base at J, leaving 14 bases unmatched. The CDR3 consists of 19 residues. The germline V gene has CDR1 MNHEY and CDR2 SVGAGI. For the CDR3, the DNA is TGTGCCAGCAGTTACTCCTCTCCCGGGACAGGTAGGCCGTCCTACGAGCAGTACTTC. Residues: CASSYSSPGTGRPSYEQYF.

The chain's CDR3 is CASSFVAGGYNEQFF. The CDR3 nucleotides read TGTGCCAGCAGTTTCGTGGCGGGAGGGTACAATGAGCAGTTCTTC. The chain has TRBV12-3 or TRBV12-4 and TRBJ2-1; 9 bases agree with TRBD2. V gave up 3 bases and J gave up 4 bases; unmatched junction bases: 4. The CDR3 loop spans 15 amino acids.

In this sample, this clonotype turned up a few times. The chain carries TRBV12-3 or TRBV12-4 and TRBJ2-2, with 8 positions matching TRBD1. V was pared by 6 bases and J by 3 bases, with 6 bases of the junction left unmatched. This CDR3 contains 15 residues. CDR3 coding DNA: TGTGCCAGCAGCCCGGACAGGGATTACACCGGGGAGCTGTTTTTT. Translation gives CASSPDRDYTGELFF.

The chain uses TRBV20-1 and TRBJ2-6; no definite D call. This CDR3 spans 14 amino acids. CDR1 DFQATT and CDR2 SNEGSKA come from the germline V gene (reference sequence). Deletions cut 7 bases from V and 0 bases from J, with 10 bases between. DNA for the CDR3: TGCAGTGTCCAACGACTCTCTGGGGCCAACGTCCTGACTTTC. It translates to CSVQRLSGANVLTF.

The chain is built from TRBV12-3 or TRBV12-4 and TRBJ2-7; D is ambiguous. Between the trimmed V and J ends, which lost 5 bases and 11 bases, there was a span of 16 bases. The CDR3 is 12 residues long. This chain's CDR3 is CASSEDISEKYF. CDR3 coding DNA: TGTGCCAGCAGTGAAGACATATCGGAGAAGTACTTC.

This clonotype showed up just a few times. The V gene is TRBV28, the J gene TRBJ2-5, with 7 positions matching TRBD1. CDR3 size: 16 residues. Per germline, CDR1 MDHEN and CDR2 SYDVKM. J gave up 3 bases and V 3 bases, and 10 bases lay outside the gene matches. In DNA, the CDR3 is TGTGCCAGCAGTTTCCTCACGGGACAGCTAGAAGAGACCCAGTACTTC. Amino acid sequence: CASSFLTGQLEETQYF.

This clonotype turned up a few times. The genes are TRBV20-1 and TRBJ2-2; 9 bases are shared with TRBD2. Germline loops: CDR1 DFQATT, CDR2 SNEGSKA (reference sequence). V lost 5 bases and J lost 7; bases outside the gene matches: 5. The CDR3 spans 13 residues. The CDR3 sequence: CSARLAVNGELFF. The CDR3 region has the DNA TGCAGTGCTCGACTAGCGGTTAACGGGGAGCTGTTTTTT.

A few counts support this clonotype. This chain connects TRBV27 to TRBJ2-2; no reliable D call. This CDR3 is built from 14 residues. V dropped 8 bases and J dropped 2 bases, with 12 bases sitting between them. Germline V gives CDR1 MNHEY, CDR2 SMNVEV (reference sequence). The CDR3 coding sequence is TGTGCCAGCCCGGACCAGGATAACACCGGGGAGCTGTTTTTT. This codes for CASPDQDNTGELFF.

The V and J genes are TRBV3-1 and TRBJ2-7, with 9 bases identical to TRBD2. The CDR3 totals 15 residues. V lost 4 bases, J lost 3 bases, and 7 bases stayed unmatched. Germline assignment: CDR1 LGHDT and CDR2 YNNKEL (reference sequence). CDR3 sequence reads: CASSPSGTSSYEQYF. CDR3 coding DNA: TGTGCCAGCAGCCCTTCCGGGACTAGCAGCTACGAGCAGTACTTC.

This clonotype showed up just a few times. This chain uses TRBV7-6 with TRBJ2-7, with no clear D. CDR1 SGHVS and CDR2 FNYEAQ come from the germline V gene. The CDR3 loop spans 13 amino acids. Trimming stripped 1 base from V and 5 bases from J, with 9 bases between. This CDR3 reads CASSLGRVHEQYF. The CDR3 coding sequence is TGTGCCAGCAGCTTAGGTCGAGTTCACGAGCAGTACTTC.

In this sample, this clonotype turned up many times. Written as DNA, the CDR3 is TGTGCCAGCAGCTTGGGACAGGGGGCAGACGGGGAGCTGTTTTTT. Protein: CASSLGQGADGELFF. The chain joins TRBV7-9 to TRBJ2-2; 12 nucleotides align to TRBD1. The ends lost 3 bases at V and 7 bases at J; junction bases unmatched: 3. The germline CDR1 and CDR2 sequences are SEHNR and FQNEAQ (reference sequence). The CDR3 runs 15 residues.

This clonotype showed up just a few times. J is TRBJ1-6 and V is TRBV28; 7 nucleotides match TRBD1. The CDR3 covers 15 residues. V dropped 6 bases and J dropped 3; count of bases not matched to a gene: 5. CDR1 is MDHEN and CDR2 is SYDVKM in the germline V gene. Here the CDR3 reads CASRGDRNYNSPLHF. The CDR3 region has the DNA TGTGCCAGCAGGGGGGACAGAAACTATAATTCACCCCTCCACTTT.

Of note for this clonotype: A much larger clone lies one base from this, so it may be a read error. V is TRBV5-1 and J is TRBJ2-1; 9 bases match TRBD1. The V gene's germline CDR1 is SGHRS and CDR2 YFSETQ. The J segment lost 9 bases and the V segment lost 3 bases, leaving 4 bases of the junction unmatched. The CDR3 has 13 residues. The CDR3 coding sequence is TGCGCCAGCAGCTCGGGACAGGGCGTTGAGCAGTTCTTC. The encoded protein is CASSSGQGVEQFF.

This clonotype was seen a handful of times. This chain connects TRBV15 to TRBJ1-4; possibly TRBD1 for D (5 bases). Germline V CDR1 and CDR2: LNHNV, YYDKDF (reference sequence). Trimming cost V 5 bases and J 0 bases, with 7 bases left between them. The CDR3 loop spans 14 amino acids. CDR3 protein: CATSPTATNEKLFF. The CDR3 DNA is TGTGCCACCAGCCCGACAGCAACTAATGAAAAACTGTTTTTT. Looking up the rest from reference TRBV15 and TRBJ1-4 gives the full variable domain: DAMVIQNPRYQVTQFGKPVTLSCSQTLNHNVMYWYQQKSSQAPKLLFHYYDKDFNNEADTPDNFQSRRPNTSFCFLDIRSPGLGDTAMYLCATSPTATNEKLFFGSGTQLSVL.

In its sample, this clonotype was seen many times. The CDR3 sequence: CASSVGHNEQFF. CDR3 nucleotides: TGTGCCAGCAGTGTTGGGCACAATGAGCAGTTCTTC. The rearrangement uses TRBV12-3 or TRBV12-4 and TRBJ2-1; D is unresolved. The CDR3 covers 12 residues. Trimming left V 5 bases short and J 5 bases short, with 7 bases between.

This clonotype was picked up many times. The rearrangement uses TRBV6-1 and TRBJ2-7; D remains ambiguous. Germline V CDR1 and CDR2: MNHNS, SASEGT. This CDR3 comprises 12 residues. V was cut by 8 bases and J by 0 bases, with 8 bases left in between. The CDR3 sequence: CASLTDSYEQYF. DNA for the CDR3: TGTGCCAGCTTAACAGACTCCTACGAGCAGTACTTC.

In this sample, this clonotype turned up a few times. CDR3 nucleotide sequence: TGTGCCAGCAGTCCCTTCTCCCAGGGGGCGCGTAAGAGAATTGGCCAAGAGACCCAGTACTTC. The encoded protein is CASSPFSQGARKRIGQETQYF. J is TRBJ2-5 and V is TRBV27; TRBD1 agrees at 8 bases. The germline V gene encodes CDR1 MNHEY and CDR2 SMNVEV (reference sequence). V shed 5 bases, J shed 1 base, and the junction held 24 bases outside the gene matches. The CDR3 length is 21 residues.

This sequence joins TRBV4-3 and TRBJ2-1, with 7 bases aligning to TRBD2. CDR1 is LGHNA and CDR2 is YSLEER in the germline V gene. J gave up 2 bases and V 0 bases, and 4 bases lay outside the gene matches. The CDR3 length is 16 residues. Here the CDR3 reads CASSQDQRGPYNEQFF. The CDR3 coding sequence is TGCGCCAGCAGCCAAGATCAGCGGGGTCCCTACAATGAGCAGTTCTTC.

The V gene is TRBV24-1, the J gene TRBJ2-2; possibly TRBD1 for D (5 bases). Between the trimmed V and J ends, which lost 4 bases and 2 bases, there was a span of 13 bases. CDR3 length: 16 residues. CDR1 and CDR2 (germline): KGHDR, SFDVKD. CDR3 residues: CATSEWTSTNTGELFF. The CDR3, as DNA: TGTGCCACCAGTGAGTGGACATCTACAAACACCGGGGAGCTGTTTTTT.

This clonotype was seen only a few times. The chain's CDR3 is CSVEESGYTF. The CDR3 nucleotides read TGCAGCGTTGAAGAAAGTGGCTACACCTTC. The V and J genes are TRBV29-1 and TRBJ1-2; D gene unclear. V was trimmed by 0 bases and J by 7 bases, leaving 3 bases between them. CDR1 is SQVTM and CDR2 is ANQGSEA in the germline V gene. This CDR3 comprises 10 residues.